Described below is a single T cell receptor beta chain sequence and its context. Its antigen is still unknown. Use of 60 Vbeta and 13 Jbeta primers characterized the PCR. Using immunoSEQ multiplex PCR, the repertoire was profiled, and TCRdb retains in-frame clones only, with some absent. The sample gives 100,000 to 150,000 clones, 73% of which show up once; approximately 4.3% is in the top ten. The CDR3 length is 15 residues. Germline CDR1 and CDR2: SGHRS and YFSETQ. The V segment lost 4 bases and the J segment 7 bases; nucleotides outside the gene matches: 9. These data originate in a study of cytomegalovirus exposure and HLA in healthy donors. Findings and caveats of the study: The authors excluded some V segments, including TRBV6-2 and TRBV6-3, as indistinguishable. Despite most TCR sequences being rare, some public TCRs occurred in many donors.

The source material was PBMCs. The TCR comes from a man aged 60-69 years in good health and CMV-seropositive. The chain links TRBV5-1 to TRBJ2-1; 9 bases are shared with TRBD2. CDR3 coding DNA: TGCGCCAGCAGCACTTTAGCGGGGGAAGGGAATGAGCAGTTCTTC. The encoded protein is CASSTLAGEGNEQFF.